This passage covers 17 T cell receptor beta chains from one sample sequenced in a study of control samples from healthy donors and cancer patients. This table comes from immunoSEQ multiplex PCR, and its TCRdb copy is limited to in-frame clones, with some not included. The data contain 90,000 to 100,000 clones, less than 85% of them seen just once; the ten biggest clones take up approximately 38%. Sequenced: PBMCs. All receptors come from a man in his 70s with lung cancer.

The gene calls are TRBV24-1 and TRBJ1-1; D remains unclear. CDR3 length: 14 residues. Trimming cost V 5 bases and J 4 bases, with 13 bases left between them. CDR1 and CDR2 from the germline V gene are KGHDR and SFDVKD. The CDR3 DNA reads as TGTGCCACCAGTGGTACACTCGGGTCCACTGAAGCTTTCTTT. It translates to CATSGTLGSTEAFF.

The chain uses TRBV23-1 and TRBJ2-2, with 10 positions matching TRBD1. TRBV23-1 is marked as an open reading frame, function uncertain. There are 19 residues in the CDR3. The J segment lost 1 base and the V segment lost 8 bases, leaving 16 bases of the junction unmatched. CDR3 in amino acids: CASEGLKGTGALNTGELFF. CDR3 bases: TGCGCCAGCGAGGGGTTGAAGGGGACAGGGGCTCTGAACACCGGGGAGCTGTTTTTT.

The chain employs TRBV4-2 and TRBJ1-2, with TRBD1 matching over 10 bases. Germline V gene lookup returns CDR1 LGHNA and CDR2 YNFKEQ. The CDR3 consists of 15 residues. The V segment lost 6 bases and the J segment 7 bases; nucleotides outside the gene matches: 11. The CDR3 protein is CASRIGGQGGSGYTF. In DNA, the CDR3 is TGTGCCAGCAGAATTGGTGGACAGGGGGGTTCTGGCTACACCTTC.

The chain combines TRBV29-1 with TRBJ2-3; 9 bases agree with TRBD2. CDR1 and CDR2 (germline): SQVTM, ANQGSEA. Trimming removed 0 bases from V and 0 bases from J; junction bases left unmatched: 4. There are 16 residues in the CDR3. In DNA form, the CDR3 reads TGCAGCGTTGAAGAGGCTAGCGGGGCTAGCACAGATACGCAGTATTTT. Its protein is CSVEEASGASTDTQYF.

V is TRBV5-1 and J is TRBJ1-1, with TRBD1 matching over 10 bases. V was pared by 0 bases and J by 3 bases, with 11 bases of the junction left unmatched. CDR3 length: 18 amino acids. Germline lookup yields CDR1 SGHRS and CDR2 YFSETQ. CDR3 bases: TGCGCCAGCAGCTTGGGGACAGGGGGAGTACGTAGGGACACTGAAGCTTTCTTT. Translated: CASSLGTGGVRRDTEAFF.

The chain employs TRBV10-1 and TRBJ2-3; unclear D gene. V was pared by 0 bases and J by 0 bases, with 7 bases between. Germline V lookup: CDR1 WNHNN, CDR2 SYGVQD (reference sequence). The length of the CDR3 is 15 residues. The CDR3 protein is CASSESGSSTDTQYF. The DNA of the CDR3 is TGCGCCAGCAGTGAGTCGGGGTCTAGCACAGATACGCAGTATTTT.

The chain has TRBV3-1 (or the pseudogene TRBV3-2) and TRBJ2-2; D is undetermined. The CDR3 has 16 amino acids. V lost 2 bases, J lost 6 bases, and 16 bases lay in between. Per germline, CDR1 LGHDT and CDR2 YNNKEL (reference sequence). The CDR3 nucleotides are TGTGCCAGCAGCCAAAGGTTATCCCATCAACCCGGGGAGCTGTTTTTT. It specifies CASSQRLSHQPGELFF.

This rearrangement joins TRBV30 to TRBJ1-5; D possibly corresponds to TRBD1 (5 bases). The germline gives CDR1 GTSNPN, CDR2 SVGIG (reference sequence). The CDR3 is 13 amino acids. V lost 2 bases, J lost 8 bases, and 13 bases lay in between. The CDR3 DNA follows: TGTGCCTGGAGTCGAACAGGCGGGGAGCCCCAGCATTTT. It translates to CAWSRTGGEPQHF.

The chain joins TRBV9 to TRBJ1-1, with TRBD1 matching 7 bases. Germline CDR1 SGDLS, CDR2 YYNGEE. V shed 0 bases, J shed 3 bases, and the junction held 8 bases outside the gene matches. The CDR3 covers 16 residues. This CDR3 is CASSVATGAGDTEAFF. In DNA, the CDR3 is TGTGCCAGCAGCGTAGCCACAGGGGCGGGTGACACTGAAGCTTTCTTT.

The chain joins TRBV6-6 to TRBJ1-4, with D unresolved. Germline CDR1 MNHNY, CDR2 SVGAGI (reference sequence). Trimming pared 5 bases from V and 5 bases from J, leaving 15 bases between. The CDR3 loop spans 15 amino acids. In DNA, the CDR3 is TGTGCCAGCAGTCGTCCGACGACTAGAAATGAAAAACTGTTTTTT. Its translation is CASSRPTTRNEKLFF.

This chain connects TRBV19 to TRBJ2-7, with 8 bases identical to TRBD2. The CDR3 covers 14 residues. V gave up 5 bases and J gave up 1 base; unmatched junction bases: 4. The germline V gene has CDR1 LNHDA and CDR2 SQIVND (reference sequence). The CDR3 region has the DNA TGTGCCAGTAGTCTTAGCGGGGTATCCTACGAGCAGTACTTC. Protein sequence: CASSLSGVSYEQYF.

This clone was counted a single time. V usage is TRBV7-8 and J usage is TRBJ2-7; a weak D match, TRBD1 (5 bases). Germline-derived CDR1 and CDR2 are SGHVS and FQNEAQ. Trimming shortened V by 6 bases and J by 7 bases, and 19 bases separated the two germline ends. There are 14 residues in the CDR3. CDR3 coding DNA: TGTGCCAGCAGTCCAAGGGGTATCCCTCGAGAGCAGTACTTC. Amino acid sequence: CASSPRGIPREQYF.

V gene TRBV9 combines with J gene TRBJ2-3, with 11 nucleotides matching TRBD2. Germline lookup yields CDR1 SGDLS and CDR2 YYNGEE. V was clipped by 1 base and J by 2 bases; unmatched bases: 3. This CDR3 region has 16 residues. The CDR3 region is CASSVSSGGATDTQYF. CDR3 bases: TGTGCCAGCAGCGTAAGTAGCGGGGGGGCCACAGATACGCAGTATTTT.

The genes are TRBV4-1 and TRBJ2-3, with TRBD1 as a possible D gene (6 bases). Trimming removed 2 bases at V and 4 bases at J, with 10 bases between. There are 14 residues in the CDR3. CDR1 and CDR2 from the germline V gene are MGHRA and YSYEKL. The CDR3 spells CASSQTEGADTQYF. In nucleotides, the CDR3 is TGCGCCAGCAGCCAAACAGAGGGGGCAGATACGCAGTATTTT.

V usage is TRBV6-2 or TRBV6-3 and J usage is TRBJ1-1, with unresolved D. V lost 0 bases, J lost 1 base, and 9 bases lay in between. This CDR3 comprises 15 residues. Per the germline V gene, CDR1 is MNHEY and CDR2 is SVGEGT. DNA for the CDR3: TGTGCCAGCAGTTACTCGACAATGCGGAACACTGAAGCTTTCTTT. This gives the protein CASSYSTMRNTEAFF.

V usage is TRBV19 and J usage is TRBJ1-5; 11 positions match TRBD1. This CDR3 contains 15 residues. The V and J ends lost 6 bases and 1 base, in that order; junction bases with no gene match: 2. CDR1 and CDR2 from the germline V gene are LNHDA and SQIVND (reference sequence). DNA of the CDR3: TGTGCCAGTAGGGACAGGGGGCAGAGCAATCAGCCCCAGCATTTT. Translated, it gives CASRDRGQSNQPQHF.

The genes are TRBV19 and TRBJ1-4; unclear D gene. Germline V gene lookup returns CDR1 LNHDA and CDR2 SQIVND (reference sequence). This CDR3 is 16 amino acids long. Trimming removed 3 bases at V and 0 bases at J, with 11 bases between. For the CDR3, the DNA is TGTGCCAGTAGTATGAGACGAGATTCAACTAATGAAAAACTGTTTTTT. Translated: CASSMRRDSTNEKLFF.